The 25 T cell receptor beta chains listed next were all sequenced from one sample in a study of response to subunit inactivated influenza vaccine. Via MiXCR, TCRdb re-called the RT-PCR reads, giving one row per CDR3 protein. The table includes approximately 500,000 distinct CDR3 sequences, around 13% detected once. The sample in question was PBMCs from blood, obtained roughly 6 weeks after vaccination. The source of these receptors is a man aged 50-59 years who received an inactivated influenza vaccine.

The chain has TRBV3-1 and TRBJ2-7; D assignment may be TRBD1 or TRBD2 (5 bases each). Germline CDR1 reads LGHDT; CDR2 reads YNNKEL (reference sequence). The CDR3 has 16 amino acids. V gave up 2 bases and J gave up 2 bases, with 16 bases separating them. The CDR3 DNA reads TGTGCCAGCAGCCAACTCACCGGGACCATCACCTACGAGCAGTACTTC. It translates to CASSQLTGTITYEQYF.

CDR3 region: CASRIGASSGYNEQFF. DNA of the CDR3: TGTGCCAGCAGGATAGGAGCCTCTAGCGGCTACAATGAGCAGTTCTTC. This chain connects TRBV7-8 to TRBJ2-1; 7 bases are shared with TRBD2. The V gene end was trimmed by 6 bases and the J gene end by 3 bases; junction bases not matched to a gene: 11. Germline CDR1 SGHVS, CDR2 FQNEAQ. The CDR3 contains 16 residues.

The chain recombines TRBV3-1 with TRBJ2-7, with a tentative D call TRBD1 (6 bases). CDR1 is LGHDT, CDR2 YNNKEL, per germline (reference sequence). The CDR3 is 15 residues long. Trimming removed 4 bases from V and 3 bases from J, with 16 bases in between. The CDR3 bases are TGTGCCAGCAGCCGAAAACCGGACAGTTACTACGAGCAGTACTTC. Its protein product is CASSRKPDSYYEQYF.

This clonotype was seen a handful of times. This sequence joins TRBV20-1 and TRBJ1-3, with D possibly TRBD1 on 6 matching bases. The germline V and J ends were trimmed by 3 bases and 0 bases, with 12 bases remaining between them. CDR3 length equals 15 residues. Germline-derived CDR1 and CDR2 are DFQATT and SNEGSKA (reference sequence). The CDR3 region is CSASVTGSSGNTIYF. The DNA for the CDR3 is TGCAGTGCTAGTGTTACAGGGAGCTCTGGAAACACCATATATTTT.

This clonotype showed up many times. The CDR3 coding sequence is TGTGCCAGCAGCTCTAACGGACTAGCGGGAGTCAAAAACATTCAGTACTTC. This encodes CASSSNGLAGVKNIQYF. The chain couples TRBV7-2 to TRBJ2-4, with 13 bases identical to TRBD2. CDR1 is SGHTA, CDR2 FQGNSA, per germline. The CDR3 spans 17 residues. V lost 4 bases and J lost 3; bases outside the gene matches: 6.

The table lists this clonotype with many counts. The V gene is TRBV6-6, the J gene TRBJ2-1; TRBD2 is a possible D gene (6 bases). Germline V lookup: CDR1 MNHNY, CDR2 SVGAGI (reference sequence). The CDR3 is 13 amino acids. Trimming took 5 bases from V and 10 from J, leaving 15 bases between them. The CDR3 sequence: CASSATSSVEQFF. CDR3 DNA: TGTGCCAGCAGTGCCACCTCTAGCGTGGAGCAGTTCTTC.

The CDR3 spells CASSLFGTGDEKLFF. CDR3 DNA: TGTGCCAGCAGCTTATTCGGGACAGGGGATGAAAAACTGTTTTTT. This rearrangement joins TRBV7-9 to TRBJ1-4; TRBD1 matches 10 bases. This CDR3 contains 15 residues. CDR1 is SEHNR, CDR2 FQNEAQ, per germline (reference sequence). Trimming at V came to 2 bases and at J to 6 bases, leaving 3 bases not matched to a gene. Together with reference TRBV7-9 and TRBJ1-4, the CDR3 gives the full variable domain: DTGVSQNPRHKITKRGQNVTFRCDPISEHNRLYWYRQTLGQGPEFLTYFQNEAQLEKSRLLSDRFSAERPKGSFSTLEIQRTEQGDSAMYLCASSLFGTGDEKLFFGSGTQLSVL.

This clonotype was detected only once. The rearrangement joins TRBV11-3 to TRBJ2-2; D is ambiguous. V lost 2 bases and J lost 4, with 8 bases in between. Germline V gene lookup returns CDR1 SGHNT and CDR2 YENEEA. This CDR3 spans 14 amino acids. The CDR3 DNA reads TGTGCCAGCAGCTTAAGGTCGGGCACCGGGGAGCTGTTTTTT. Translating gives CASSLRSGTGELFF.

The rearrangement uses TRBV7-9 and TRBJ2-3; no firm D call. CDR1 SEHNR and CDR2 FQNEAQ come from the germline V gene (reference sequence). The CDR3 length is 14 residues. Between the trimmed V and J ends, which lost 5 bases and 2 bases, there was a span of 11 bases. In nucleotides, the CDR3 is TGTGCCAGCAGCCCGGGTGACCCCACAGATACGCAGTATTTT. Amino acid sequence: CASSPGDPTDTQYF.

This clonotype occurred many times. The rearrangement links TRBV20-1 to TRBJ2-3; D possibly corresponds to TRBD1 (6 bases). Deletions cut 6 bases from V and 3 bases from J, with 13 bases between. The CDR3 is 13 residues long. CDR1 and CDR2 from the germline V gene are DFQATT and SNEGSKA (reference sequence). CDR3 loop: CSAPGQLTDTQYF. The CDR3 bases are TGCAGTGCACCTGGACAGTTAACAGATACGCAGTATTTT.

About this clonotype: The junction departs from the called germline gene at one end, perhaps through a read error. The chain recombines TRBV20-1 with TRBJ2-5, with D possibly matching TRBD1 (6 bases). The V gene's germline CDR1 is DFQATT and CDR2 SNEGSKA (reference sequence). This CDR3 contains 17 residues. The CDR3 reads CCARGANMGDTQETQYF. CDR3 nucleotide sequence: TGCTGTGCTAGAGGGGCTAATATGGGGGACACACAAGAGACCCAGTACTTC.

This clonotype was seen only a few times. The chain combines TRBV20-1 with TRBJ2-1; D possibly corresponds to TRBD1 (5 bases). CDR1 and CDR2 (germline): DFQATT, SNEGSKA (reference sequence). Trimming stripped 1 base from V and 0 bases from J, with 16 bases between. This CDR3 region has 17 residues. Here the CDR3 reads CSARVLRVLSSYNEQFF. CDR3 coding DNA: TGCAGTGCTAGAGTCCTCAGGGTCCTGAGCTCCTACAATGAGCAGTTCTTC.

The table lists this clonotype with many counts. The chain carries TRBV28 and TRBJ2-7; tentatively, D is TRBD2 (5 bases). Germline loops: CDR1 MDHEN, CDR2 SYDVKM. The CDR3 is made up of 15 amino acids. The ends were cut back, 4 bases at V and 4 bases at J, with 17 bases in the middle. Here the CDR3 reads CASSSTGMAAYEQYF. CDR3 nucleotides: TGTGCCAGCAGTTCCACCGGGATGGCGGCGTACGAGCAGTACTTC.

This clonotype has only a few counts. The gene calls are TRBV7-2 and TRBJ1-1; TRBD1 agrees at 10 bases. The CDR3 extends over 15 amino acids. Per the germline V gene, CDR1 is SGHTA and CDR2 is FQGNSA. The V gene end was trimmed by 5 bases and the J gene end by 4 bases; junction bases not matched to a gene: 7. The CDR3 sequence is CASSRQGAAITEAFF. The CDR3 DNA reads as TGTGCCAGCAGCCGACAGGGGGCGGCTATCACTGAAGCTTTCTTT.

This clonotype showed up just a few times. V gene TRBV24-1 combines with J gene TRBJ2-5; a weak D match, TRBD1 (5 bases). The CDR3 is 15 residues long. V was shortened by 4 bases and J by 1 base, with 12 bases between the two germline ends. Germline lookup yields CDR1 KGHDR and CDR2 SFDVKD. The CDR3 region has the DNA TGTGCCACCAGTGACCGACAGAGGCCCCAAGAGACCCAGTACTTC. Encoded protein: CATSDRQRPQETQYF.

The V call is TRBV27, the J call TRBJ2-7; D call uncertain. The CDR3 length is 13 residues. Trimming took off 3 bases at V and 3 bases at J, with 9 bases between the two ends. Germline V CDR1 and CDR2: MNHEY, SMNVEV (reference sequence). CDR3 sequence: CASSFPGGYEQYF. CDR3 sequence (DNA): TGTGCCAGCAGTTTTCCGGGCGGCTACGAGCAGTACTTC.

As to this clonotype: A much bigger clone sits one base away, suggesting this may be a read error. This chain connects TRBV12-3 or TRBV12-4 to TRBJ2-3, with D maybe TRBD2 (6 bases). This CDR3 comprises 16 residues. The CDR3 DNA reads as TGTGCCAGCAGCCCCACGGGTATCACTAGCACAGAGACGCAGTATTTT. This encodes CASSPTGITSTETQYF.

As DNA, the CDR3 is TGCAGTGCTAATTGGGGGGAAGAGACCCAGTACTTC. The encoded protein is CSANWGEETQYF. The rearrangement links TRBV20-1 to TRBJ2-5, with TRBD2 as a possible D gene (6 bases). CDR3 length: 12 residues. Germline V gives CDR1 DFQATT, CDR2 SNEGSKA (reference sequence). V lost 4 bases to trimming and J lost 3 bases, with 9 bases between them.

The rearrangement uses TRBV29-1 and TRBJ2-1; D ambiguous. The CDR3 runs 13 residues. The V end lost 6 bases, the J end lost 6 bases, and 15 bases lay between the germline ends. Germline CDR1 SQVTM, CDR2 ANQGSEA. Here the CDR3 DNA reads TGCAGCGTGACAACCGCGCTCCTCAATGAGCAGTTCTTC. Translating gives CSVTTALLNEQFF.

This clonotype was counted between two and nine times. The CDR3 loop reads CASSYISGSTGELFF. The CDR3 DNA sequence: TGTGCCAGCAGTTACATTAGCGGGAGCACCGGGGAGCTGTTTTTT. The gene calls are TRBV6-5 and TRBJ2-2, with TRBD2 identical over 9 bases. This CDR3 region has 15 residues. Germline V gene lookup returns CDR1 MNHEY and CDR2 SVGAGI. The trim removed 2 bases at V and 4 bases at J, leaving 2 bases unmatched.

CDR3 amino acids: CASSPPSSGSGYTF. Here the CDR3 DNA reads TGTGCCAGCAGCCCACCCTCCTCGGGGTCAGGCTACACCTTC. The gene calls are TRBV7-2 and TRBJ1-2; D is uncertain. CDR3 length equals 14 residues. The germline V and J ends were trimmed by 5 bases and 8 bases, with 18 bases remaining between them. CDR1 is SGHTA and CDR2 is FQGNSA in the germline V gene.

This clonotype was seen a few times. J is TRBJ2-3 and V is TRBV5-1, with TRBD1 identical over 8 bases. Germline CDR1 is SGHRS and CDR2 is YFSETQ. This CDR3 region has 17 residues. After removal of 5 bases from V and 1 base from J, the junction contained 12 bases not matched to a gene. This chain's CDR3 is CASSFPQDRVRTDTQYF. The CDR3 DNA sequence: TGCGCCAGCAGTTTCCCGCAGGACAGGGTTCGCACAGATACGCAGTATTTT.

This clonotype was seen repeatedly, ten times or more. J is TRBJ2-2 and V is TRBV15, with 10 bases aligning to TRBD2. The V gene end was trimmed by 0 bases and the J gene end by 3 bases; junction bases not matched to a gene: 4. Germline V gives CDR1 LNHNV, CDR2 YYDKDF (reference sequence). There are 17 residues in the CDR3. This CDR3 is CATSRDSLAGDTGELFF. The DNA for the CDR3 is TGTGCCACCAGCAGAGATAGTCTAGCGGGAGACACCGGGGAGCTGTTTTTT.

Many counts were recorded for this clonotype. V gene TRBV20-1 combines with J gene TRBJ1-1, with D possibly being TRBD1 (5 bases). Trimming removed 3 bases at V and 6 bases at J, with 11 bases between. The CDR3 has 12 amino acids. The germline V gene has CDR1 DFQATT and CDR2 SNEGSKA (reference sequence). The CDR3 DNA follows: TGCAGTGCTAGGGGCCAGGGATCTGAAGCTTTCTTT. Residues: CSARGQGSEAFF.

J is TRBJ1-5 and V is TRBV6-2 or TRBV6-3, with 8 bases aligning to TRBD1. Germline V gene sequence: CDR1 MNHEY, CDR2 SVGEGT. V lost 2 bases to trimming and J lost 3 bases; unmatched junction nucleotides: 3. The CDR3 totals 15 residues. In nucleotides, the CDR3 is TGTGCCAGCAGTTACAACAGGGGGTTCAATCAGCCCCAGCATTTT. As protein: CASSYNRGFNQPQHF.